The sequence of this T cell receptor beta chain was determined in a study of blood T cell repertoires in COVID-19. Repertoires were generated with immunoSEQ multiplex PCR, while TCRdb's copy carries only in-frame clones and drops some. The profile shows over 250,000 clones, 86% of them singletons. This CDR3 has 15 residues. The germline V and J ends were trimmed by 8 bases and 0 bases, with 16 bases remaining between them. The V gene's germline CDR1 is MDHEN and CDR2 SYDVKM. The chain couples TRBV28 to TRBJ1-2, with D maybe TRBD1 (5 bases). The sequenced sample consisted of peripheral blood. This clonotype was obtained from a woman aged 65 to 85 with COVID-19, enrolled during active disease. The CDR3 nucleotides are TGTGCCAGCTCCTCGACTGGGGCCGCTAACTATGGCTACACCTTC. This translates into CASSSTGAANYGYTF.